The T cell receptor beta chain described here comes from a study of radiotherapy plus CTLA-4 blockade in lung cancer. Study context: Objective responses arose in 18% of patients, and 25% to 35% experienced disease control. Whole-study results and caveats: In blood, tumor-derived TCR clones expanded after radiotherapy plus ipilimumab. Interferon-beta, together with early blood T cell clone dynamics, reportedly best predicted response.

A remark on this clone: Its antigen is as yet unknown.

Ipilimumab CTLA-4 blockade and focal radiation were given to patients with chemo-refractory metastatic non-small-cell lung cancer. TCRdb keeps only in-frame clones here, not all; method: immunoSEQ multiplex PCR. The table lists 65,000 to 95,000 clones, around nine tenths of them singletons. The input for sequencing was peripheral blood, taken from a patient treated with radiotherapy plus ipilimumab. This TCR was sampled from a human donor with non-small cell lung cancer who had stable disease on radiotherapy plus ipilimumab.

CDR3 sequence (DNA): TGTGCCAGCAGCTTGGTACAGCAGTCCGAGCAGTACTTC. Translation gives CASSLVQQSEQYF. The chain couples TRBV5-4 to TRBJ2-7; D gene ambiguous. This CDR3 comprises 13 residues. V dropped 0 bases and J dropped 6 bases, with 10 bases sitting between them. CDR1 SGHNT and CDR2 YYREEE come from the germline V gene (reference sequence).